The rows below give T cell receptor beta chains drawn from one sample of a study of shared clonotypes between healthy human individuals. The data were produced by immunoSEQ multiplex PCR, yet TCRdb's version contains in-frame clones alone and is incomplete. The sample yields about 600,000 clones, roughly 98% seen once. Sequences were obtained from naive CD8+ T cells sorted from blood. The receptor source for this set is a young man in good health. Both conserved end residues are part of each CDR3. The D gene is left open where the match is weak. Where a row states a size, it is once, few, many or the class of an expanded clone; other rows omit it.

d_call,clone_size,j_call,v_call,cdr3_aa,cdr3_nt
-,-,TRBJ2-7,TRBV11-2,CASSFGSGLAYEQYF,TGTGCCAGCAGCTTCGGTTCAGGGTTAGCGTACGAGCAGTACTTC
-,-,TRBJ2-7,TRBV5-4,CASSLISRAYEQYF,TGTGCCAGCAGCTTGATATCCAGGGCCTACGAGCAGTACTTC
TRBD1,-,TRBJ2-7,TRBV7-9,CASSLTGVEQYF,TGTGCCAGCAGCTTAACAGGGGTCGAGCAGTACTTC
-,-,TRBJ2-1,TRBV11-1,CASTSQEGDLGPYNEQFF,TGTGCCAGCACGTCACAAGAGGGGGATCTCGGTCCGTACAATGAGCAGTTCTTC
-,-,TRBJ2-7,TRBV29-1,CSVGGGYEQYF,TGCAGCGTTGGAGGGGGTTACGAGCAGTACTTC
-,-,TRBJ2-3,TRBV27,CATEVGRTQYF,TGTGCCACGGAGGTGGGGCGTACGCAGTATTTT
TRBD1,few,TRBJ1-1,TRBV7-6,CASSSRGGRDRGNTEAFF,TGTGCCAGCAGCTCGCGGGGGGGACGGGACAGGGGAAACACTGAAGCTTTCTTT
-,once,TRBJ1-5,TRBV2,CASGEGFNQPQHF,TGTGCCAGCGGGGAGGGCTTCAATCAGCCCCAGCATTTT
-,-,TRBJ2-7,TRBV5-8,CASSLKQGGHEQYF,TGTGCCAGCAGCTTGAAGCAGGGAGGCCACGAGCAGTACTTC
TRBD1,-,TRBJ2-6,TRBV19,CASETGGGAANVLTF,TGTGCCAGTGAAACAGGGGGTGGGGCGGCCAACGTCCTGACTTTC
TRBD1,-,TRBJ2-7,TRBV5-6,CASSSGQALREQYF,TGTGCCAGCAGCTCGGGACAGGCCCTACGCGAGCAGTACTTC
TRBD1,-,TRBJ2-7,TRBV7-2,CASSPIGTGRSYEQYF,TGTGCCAGCAGCCCAATCGGGACAGGGAGGTCCTACGAGCAGTACTTC
-,-,TRBJ2-3,TRBV2,CATRTDTQYF,TGTGCCACCCGGACAGATACGCAGTATTTT
-,-,TRBJ2-7,TRBV7-9,CASRGDFPYEQYF,TGTGCCAGCAGAGGGGACTTCCCCTACGAGCAGTACTTC
-,-,TRBJ2-1,TRBV30,CVWSKSASDDEQFF,TGTGTCTGGAGCAAATCGGCTAGCGATGATGAGCAGTTCTTC
TRBD2,-,TRBJ2-1,TRBV7-6,CASSLEASGPPEGQFF,TGTGCCAGCAGCTTAGAGGCTAGCGGGCCCCCCGAAGGGCAGTTCTTC
-,-,TRBJ2-7,TRBV25-1,CASSPPAGKQYF,TGTGCCAGCAGCCCCCCCGCGGGAAAGCAGTACTTC
-,-,TRBJ2-7,TRBV7-9,CASSLAARPYEQYF,TGTGCCAGCAGCTTAGCAGCCAGGCCCTACGAGCAGTACTTC
-,-,TRBJ2-1,TRBV11-2,CASSLTGRGNEQFF,TGTGCCAGCAGCTTAACGGGGCGAGGCAATGAGCAGTTCTTC
TRBD1,-,TRBJ2-2,TRBV2,CASSRYIPGQGWGGELFF,TGTGCCAGCAGCAGATACATTCCGGGACAGGGTTGGGGCGGGGAGCTGTTTTTT
TRBD2,-,TRBJ2-6,TRBV6-5,CASSTAGGANVLTF,TGTGCCAGCAGTACAGCGGGGGGGGCCAACGTCCTGACTTTC
-,once,TRBJ2-1,TRBV7-9,CASSSWTGFGSYNEQFF,TGTGCCAGCAGCTCCTGGACCGGATTTGGCTCCTACAATGAGCAGTTCTTC
-,-,TRBJ2-5,TRBV14,CASSQVSLQETQYF,TGTGCCAGCAGCCAAGTGTCGCTACAAGAGACCCAGTACTTC
-,-,TRBJ2-1,TRBV19,CASSKDDGNHNEQFF,TGTGCCAGTAGTAAGGACGACGGCAATCACAATGAGCAGTTCTTC
-,-,TRBJ2-1,TRBV11-3,CASSGGVNRNEQFF,TGTGCCAGCAGCGGTGGGGTTAATCGGAATGAGCAGTTCTTC
TRBD1,-,TRBJ1-2,TRBV29-1,CSVDIRGRSDYGYTF,TGCAGCGTAGACATCAGGGGGCGCAGTGACTATGGCTACACCTTC
-,-,TRBJ2-5,TRBV11-2,CASRPLGRGGKETQYF,TGTGCCAGCAGGCCGCTGGGTCGAGGCGGGAAGGAGACCCAGTACTTC
-,-,TRBJ2-1,TRBV4-3,CASSQDRGSSYNEQFF,TGCGCCAGCAGCCAAGATCGCGGAAGCTCCTACAATGAGCAGTTCTTC
-,-,TRBJ1-1,TRBV2,CASRTGRGVTEAFF,TGTGCCAGCAGAACAGGGCGAGGGGTCACTGAAGCTTTCTTT
-,-,TRBJ2-5,TRBV27,CASSFLNSQETQYF,TGTGCCAGCAGTTTTCTCAATAGCCAAGAGACCCAGTACTTC
-,-,TRBJ1-5,TRBV4-1,CASSRSPGVQPQHF,TGCGCCAGCAGCCGATCTCCAGGGGTTCAGCCCCAGCATTTT
TRBD1,once,TRBJ2-3,TRBV28,CASKPTDRGFTDTQYF,TGTGCCAGCAAGCCCACGGACAGGGGGTTCACAGATACGCAGTATTTT
-,-,TRBJ2-7,TRBV29-1,CSVVLSGSYEQYF,TGCAGCGTTGTTTTATCCGGGTCCTACGAGCAGTACTTC
-,-,TRBJ2-3,TRBV7-3,CASSLLNTDTQYF,TGTGCCAGCAGCTTACTGAACACAGATACGCAGTATTTT
TRBD1,-,TRBJ1-2,TRBV4-1,CASSQAPGGRGRSYGYTF,TGCGCCAGCAGCCAGGCCCCCGGTGGCAGGGGGCGCAGCTATGGCTACACCTTC
-,-,TRBJ2-6,TRBV5-6,CASGGSGLLSGANVLTF,TGTGCCAGCGGGGGATCGGGACTCCTCTCTGGGGCCAACGTCCTGACTTTC
-,-,TRBJ2-3,TRBV11-2,CASSLLAPRKHTDTQYF,TGTGCCAGCAGCTTACTAGCACCTAGGAAACACACAGATACGCAGTATTTT
-,-,TRBJ2-1,TRBV28,CASSPLGNSYNEQFF,TGTGCCAGCAGTCCCCTGGGCAACTCCTACAATGAGCAGTTCTTC
-,-,TRBJ2-2,TRBV29-1,CSVLWVNTGELFF,TGCAGCGTTCTTTGGGTGAACACCGGGGAGCTGTTTTTT
-,once,TRBJ2-3,TRBV10-1,CASSEDFSGSTDTQYF,TGCGCCAGCAGTGAGGACTTTAGCGGTAGCACAGATACGCAGTATTTT
TRBD1,-,TRBJ1-1,TRBV2,CASRETGSGTEAFF,TGTGCCAGCAGGGAGACAGGGTCTGGCACTGAAGCTTTCTTT
-,-,TRBJ2-1,TRBV4-3,CASSQAQGLYNEQFF,TGCGCCAGCAGCCAAGCCCAGGGGCTCTACAATGAGCAGTTCTTC
-,-,TRBJ2-1,TRBV4-3,CASSYSYNEQFF,TGCGCCAGCAGCTATAGCTACAATGAGCAGTTCTTC
TRBD1,-,TRBJ1-4,TRBV4-3,CASSHGHRDRDKKLFF,TGCGCCAGCAGCCATGGACACCGGGACAGGGACAAAAAACTGTTTTTT
-,-,TRBJ2-1,TRBV14,CASSQRSGSYNEQFF,TGTGCCAGCAGCCAGCGCTCGGGGTCCTACAATGAGCAGTTCTTC
-,-,TRBJ2-1,TRBV5-6,CASSPHGGTSEQFF,TGTGCCAGCAGCCCTCATGGAGGGACGAGTGAGCAGTTCTTC
-,-,TRBJ2-7,TRBV7-6,CASSLGGSDYEQYF,TGTGCCAGCAGCTTAGGGGGTTCTGATTACGAGCAGTACTTC
TRBD2,-,TRBJ2-1,TRBV14,CASSHRTSGNEQFF,TGTGCCAGCAGCCACAGGACTAGCGGCAATGAGCAGTTCTTC
TRBD1,-,TRBJ2-6,TRBV5-1,CASSLGGQGFSGANVLTF,TGCGCCAGCAGCTTGGGAGGACAGGGGTTTTCCGGGGCCAACGTCCTGACTTTC
-,-,TRBJ2-1,TRBV21-1,CATRPQRGRYFPNEQFF,TGTGCAACTCGACCCCAAAGGGGACGCTACTTTCCCAATGAGCAGTTCTTC
-,-,TRBJ1-5,TRBV27,CASSPGRRREPQHF,TGTGCCAGCAGTCCCGGACGGCGCCGGGAGCCCCAGCATTTT
-,-,TRBJ2-1,TRBV7-2,CASSLVDLTSRGGNEQFF,TGTGCCAGCAGCTTAGTGGACCTGACTTCTCGTGGGGGGAATGAGCAGTTCTTC
-,-,TRBJ1-1,TRBV7-9,CASSFPRSTEAFF,TGTGCCAGCAGCTTTCCGAGGAGCACTGAAGCTTTCTTT
TRBD1,-,TRBJ2-5,TRBV28,CASSPHRDRGQETQYF,TGTGCCAGCAGTCCCCACCGGGACAGGGGGCAAGAGACCCAGTACTTC
TRBD2,-,TRBJ2-1,TRBV7-9,CASSLARWTSFHEQFF,TGTGCCAGCAGCTTAGCGAGATGGACTAGCTTCCATGAGCAGTTCTTC